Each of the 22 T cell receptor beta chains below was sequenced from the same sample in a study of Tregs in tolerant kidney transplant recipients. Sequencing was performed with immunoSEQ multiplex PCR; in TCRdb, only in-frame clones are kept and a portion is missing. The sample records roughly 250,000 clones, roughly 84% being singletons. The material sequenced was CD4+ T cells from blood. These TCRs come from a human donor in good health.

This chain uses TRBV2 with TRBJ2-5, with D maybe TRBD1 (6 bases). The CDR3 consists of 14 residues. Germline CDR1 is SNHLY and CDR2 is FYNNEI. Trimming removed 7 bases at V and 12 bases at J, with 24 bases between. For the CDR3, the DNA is TGTGCCAGCACTGGGGCACTACAGGGTACGACGGAGTACTTC. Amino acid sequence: CASTGALQGTTEYF.

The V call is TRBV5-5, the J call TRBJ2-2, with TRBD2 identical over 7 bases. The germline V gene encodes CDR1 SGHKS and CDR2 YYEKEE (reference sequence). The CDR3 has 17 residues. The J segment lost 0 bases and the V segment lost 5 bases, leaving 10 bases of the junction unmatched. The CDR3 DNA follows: TGTGCCAGCAGTCGCGCCTTAGCGGGCCCGAACACCGGGGAGCTGTTTTTT. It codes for CASSRALAGPNTGELFF.

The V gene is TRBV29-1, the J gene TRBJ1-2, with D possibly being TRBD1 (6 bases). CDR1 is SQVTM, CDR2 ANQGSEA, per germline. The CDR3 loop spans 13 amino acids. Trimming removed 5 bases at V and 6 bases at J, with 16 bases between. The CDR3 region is CSVSGGYANGYTF. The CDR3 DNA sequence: TGCAGCGTTTCGGGGGGCTATGCAAATGGCTACACCTTC.

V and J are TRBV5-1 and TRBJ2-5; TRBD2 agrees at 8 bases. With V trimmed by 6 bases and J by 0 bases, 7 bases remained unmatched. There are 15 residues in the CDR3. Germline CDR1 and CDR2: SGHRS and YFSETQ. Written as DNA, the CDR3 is TGCGCCAGCACGGCGGGAGGCACCCACCAAGAGACCCAGTACTTC. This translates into CASTAGGTHQETQYF.

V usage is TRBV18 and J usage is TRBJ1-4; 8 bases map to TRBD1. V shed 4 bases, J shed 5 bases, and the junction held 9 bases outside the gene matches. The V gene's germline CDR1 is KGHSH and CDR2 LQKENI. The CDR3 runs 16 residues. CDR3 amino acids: CASSRDQGAMNEKLFF. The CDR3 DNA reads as TGTGCCAGCTCACGAGACCAGGGGGCAATGAATGAAAAACTGTTTTTT.

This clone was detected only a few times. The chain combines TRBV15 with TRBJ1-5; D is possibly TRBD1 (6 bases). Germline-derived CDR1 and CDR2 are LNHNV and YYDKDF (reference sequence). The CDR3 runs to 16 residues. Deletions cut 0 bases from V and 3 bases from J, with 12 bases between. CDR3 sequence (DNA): TGTGCCACCAGCAGAGATCCCCGGACAGTCAATCAGCCCCAGCATTTT. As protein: CATSRDPRTVNQPQHF. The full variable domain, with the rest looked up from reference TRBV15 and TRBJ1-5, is DAMVIQNPRYQVTQFGKPVTLSCSQTLNHNVMYWYQQKSSQAPKLLFHYYDKDFNNEADTPDNFQSRRPNTSFCFLDIRSPGLGDTAMYLCATSRDPRTVNQPQHFGDGTRLSIL.

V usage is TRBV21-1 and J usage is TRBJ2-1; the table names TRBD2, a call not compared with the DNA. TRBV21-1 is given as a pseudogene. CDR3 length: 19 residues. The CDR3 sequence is CASSKPTSGGLESYNEQFF. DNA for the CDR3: TGTGCCAGCAGCAAGCCGACTAGCGGGGGTTTAGAATCCTACAATGAGCAGTTCTTC.

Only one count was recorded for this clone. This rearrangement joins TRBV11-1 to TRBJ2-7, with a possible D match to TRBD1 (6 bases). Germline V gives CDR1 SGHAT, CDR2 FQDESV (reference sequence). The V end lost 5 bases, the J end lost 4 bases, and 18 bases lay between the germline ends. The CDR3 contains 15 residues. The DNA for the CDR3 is TGTGCCAGCAGCCCTGGGGGCAAGGTGAGGTACGAGCAGTACTTC. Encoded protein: CASSPGGKVRYEQYF.

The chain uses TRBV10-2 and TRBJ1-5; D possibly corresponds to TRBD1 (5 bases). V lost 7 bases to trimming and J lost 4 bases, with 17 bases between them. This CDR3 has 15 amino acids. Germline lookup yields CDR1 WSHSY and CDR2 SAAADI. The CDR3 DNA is TGCGCCAGCAAGGACACAGTGCGCCCGAATCAGCCCCAGCATTTT. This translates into CASKDTVRPNQPQHF.

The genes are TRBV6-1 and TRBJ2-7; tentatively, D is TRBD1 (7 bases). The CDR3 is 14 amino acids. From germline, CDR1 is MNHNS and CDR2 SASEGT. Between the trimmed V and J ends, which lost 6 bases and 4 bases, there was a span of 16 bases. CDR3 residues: CASRTRQGGYEQYF. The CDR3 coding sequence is TGTGCCAGCAGGACAAGACAGGGAGGATACGAGCAGTACTTC.

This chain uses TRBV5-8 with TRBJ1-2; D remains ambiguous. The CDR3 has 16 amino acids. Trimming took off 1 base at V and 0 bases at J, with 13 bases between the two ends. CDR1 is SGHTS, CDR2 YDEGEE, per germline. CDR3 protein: CASSLRPGPSNYGYTF. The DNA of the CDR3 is TGTGCCAGCAGCTTGCGGCCAGGCCCCTCTAACTATGGCTACACCTTC. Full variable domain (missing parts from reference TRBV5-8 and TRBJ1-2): EAGVTQSPTHLIKTRGQQATLRCSPISGHTSVYWYQQALGLGLQFLLWYDEGEERNRGNFPPRFSGRQFPNYSSELNVNALELEDSALYLCASSLRPGPSNYGYTFGSGTRLTVV.

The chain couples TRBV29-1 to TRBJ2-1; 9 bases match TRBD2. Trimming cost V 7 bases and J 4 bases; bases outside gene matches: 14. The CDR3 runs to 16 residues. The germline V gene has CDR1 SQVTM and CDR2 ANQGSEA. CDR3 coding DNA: TGCAGCGCACAAAGGGGAGGACTAGCGCCTTACAATGAGCAGTTCTTC. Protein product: CSAQRGGLAPYNEQFF.

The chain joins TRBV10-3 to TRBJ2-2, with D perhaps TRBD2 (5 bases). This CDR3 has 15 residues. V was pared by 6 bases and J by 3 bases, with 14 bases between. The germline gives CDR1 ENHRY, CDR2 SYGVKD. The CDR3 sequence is CAISRGRRDTGELFF. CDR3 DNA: TGTGCCATCAGCCGAGGACGGCGGGACACCGGGGAGCTGTTTTTT.

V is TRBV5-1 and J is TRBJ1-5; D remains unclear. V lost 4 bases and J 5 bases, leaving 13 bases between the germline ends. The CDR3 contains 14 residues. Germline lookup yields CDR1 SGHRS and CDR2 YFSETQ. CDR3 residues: CASSPDTFDQPQHF. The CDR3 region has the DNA TGCGCCAGCAGCCCTGACACCTTCGATCAGCCCCAGCATTTT.

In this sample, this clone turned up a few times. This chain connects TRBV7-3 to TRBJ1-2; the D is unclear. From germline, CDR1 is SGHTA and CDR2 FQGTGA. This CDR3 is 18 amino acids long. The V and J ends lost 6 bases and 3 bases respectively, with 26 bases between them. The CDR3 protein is CASRPLSTTGRFDYGYTF. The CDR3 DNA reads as TGTGCCAGCAGACCCCTTTCAACCACGGGCAGATTCGACTATGGCTACACCTTC.

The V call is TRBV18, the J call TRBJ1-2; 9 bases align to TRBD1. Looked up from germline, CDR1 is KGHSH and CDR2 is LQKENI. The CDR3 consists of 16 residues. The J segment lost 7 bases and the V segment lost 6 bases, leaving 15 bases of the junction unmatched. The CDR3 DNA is TGTGCCAGCTCGCCAAAGACAGGGGGGCCTTCCGGTGGCTACACCTTC. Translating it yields CASSPKTGGPSGGYTF.

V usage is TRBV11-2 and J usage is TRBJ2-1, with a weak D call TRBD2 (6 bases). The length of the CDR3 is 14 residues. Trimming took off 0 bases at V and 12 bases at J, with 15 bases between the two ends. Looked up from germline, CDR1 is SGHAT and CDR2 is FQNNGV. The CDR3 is CASSLDSFGTPQFF. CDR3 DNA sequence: TGTGCCAGCAGCTTAGATTCATTCGGGACTCCGCAGTTCTTC.

The CDR3 nucleotides are TGTGCCAGCAGTTCCAGGGGGACTAGCGCGAAAGAGACCCAGTACTTC. Translation gives CASSSRGTSAKETQYF. The chain employs TRBV6-5 and TRBJ2-5, with TRBD2 matching over 10 bases. With 4 bases clipped from V and 3 bases from J, the junction kept 8 bases outside the gene matches. The germline CDR1 and CDR2 sequences are MNHEY and SVGAGI. The CDR3 has 16 residues.

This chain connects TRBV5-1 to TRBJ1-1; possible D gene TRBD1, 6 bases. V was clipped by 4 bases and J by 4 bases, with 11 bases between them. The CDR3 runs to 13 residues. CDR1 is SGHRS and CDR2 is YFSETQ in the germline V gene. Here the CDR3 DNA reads TGCGCCAGCAGCAACAGGGAGACCACTGAAGCTTTCTTT. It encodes CASSNRETTEAFF.

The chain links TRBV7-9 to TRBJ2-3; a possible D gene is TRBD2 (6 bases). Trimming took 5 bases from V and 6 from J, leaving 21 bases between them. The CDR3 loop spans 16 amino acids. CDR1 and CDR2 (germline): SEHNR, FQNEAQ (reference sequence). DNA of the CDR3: TGTGCCAGCAGCATCCTTTGGGGACTGGGTCTCGATACGCAGTATTTT. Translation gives CASSILWGLGLDTQYF.

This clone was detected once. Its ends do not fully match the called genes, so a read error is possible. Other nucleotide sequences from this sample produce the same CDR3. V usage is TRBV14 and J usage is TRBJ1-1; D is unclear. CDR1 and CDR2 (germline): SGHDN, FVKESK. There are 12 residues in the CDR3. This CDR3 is CASSRSPTEAFF. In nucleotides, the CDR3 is TGTGCCAGCAGCCGGAGCCCGACTGAAGCCTTCTTT.

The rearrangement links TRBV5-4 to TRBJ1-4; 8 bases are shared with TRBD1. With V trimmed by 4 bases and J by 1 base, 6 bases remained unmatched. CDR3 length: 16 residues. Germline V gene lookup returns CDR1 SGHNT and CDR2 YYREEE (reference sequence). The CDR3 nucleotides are TGTGCCAGCAGCCGTGGACAGGGTCTAACTAATGAAAAACTGTTTTTT. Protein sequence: CASSRGQGLTNEKLFF.